A selection of T cell receptor beta chains follows, all from one sample in a study of blood T cell repertoires in COVID-19. Clones were read by immunoSEQ multiplex PCR, and TCRdb kept only the in-frame ones, dropping some. The sample shows 200,000 to 250,000 clones, about 86% of them seen only once. Sequenced sample: peripheral blood. The receptors stem from an older woman with acute or convalescent COVID-19. Each CDR3 is given with its conserved first and last residue. D genes are given only for firm matches. Some rows mark clone size as missing; the rest say once, few, many or name a class of expanded clone.

CDR3nt | CDR3aa | abundance | len | d_gene | j_gene | v_gene
TGTGCCAGCAGAGGACAGGGGAACACTGAAGCTTTCTTT | CASRGQGNTEAFF | NA | 13 | TRBD1 | TRBJ1-1 | TRBV25-1
TGTGCCAGCAGCCAAGATTTCGGCACTGAAGCTTTCTTT | CASSQDFGTEAFF | NA | 13 | NA | TRBJ1-1 | TRBV14
TGTGCCAGCAGCCAAGATAGGGCAGGGAATTCACCCCTCCACTTT | CASSQDRAGNSPLHF | NA | 15 | NA | TRBJ1-6 | TRBV4-2
TGTGCCAGCAAAGGCGTGGGGGGCACCGGGGAGCTGTTTTTT | CASKGVGGTGELFF | NA | 14 | NA | TRBJ2-2 | TRBV2
TGTGCCAGCAGCTTAGGTTCGGGTTCGTCTGGAAACACCATATATTTT | CASSLGSGSSGNTIYF | NA | 16 | NA | TRBJ1-3 | TRBV7-9
TGTGCCAGCAGTCCTAGTCCGTTTCGGTCCTACGAGCAGTACTTC | CASSPSPFRSYEQYF | NA | 15 | NA | TRBJ2-7 | TRBV21-1
TGTGCCTGGGTACAGGGATCGCTCTATGGCTACACCTTC | CAWVQGSLYGYTF | NA | 13 | NA | TRBJ1-2 | TRBV30
TGTGCCAGCAGCGGACATGGTAGCGGCCACGCGGATACGCAGTATTTT | CASSGHGSGHADTQYF | NA | 16 | NA | TRBJ2-3 | TRBV9
TGTGCCAGCAGCAGGCGGGGGCACGGTTTAGTCGCTGAAGCTTTCTTT | CASSRRGHGLVAEAFF | NA | 16 | NA | TRBJ1-1 | TRBV5-6
TGTGCCAGCAGCACCCGGGACAGGGGGTTATCTGAGCAGTTCTTC | CASSTRDRGLSEQFF | NA | 15 | TRBD1 | TRBJ2-1 | TRBV7-9
TGTGCCAGCAGTTGGGCCGGGACAGGCCCCACGGGGCAGTACTTC | CASSWAGTGPTGQYF | few | 15 | TRBD1 | TRBJ2-7 | TRBV28
TGTGCCAGCAGTCGGACAGATACGCAGTATTTT | CASSRTDTQYF | NA | 11 | NA | TRBJ2-3 | TRBV2
TGTGCCAGCAGTTCGGGGGGGACGCCCTATGGCTACACCTTC | CASSSGGTPYGYTF | NA | 14 | NA | TRBJ1-2 | TRBV6-5
TGTGCCAGCAGTTTAAGATACTCCGGGGAGCTGTTTTTT | CASSLRYSGELFF | NA | 13 | NA | TRBJ2-2 | TRBV6-2/TRBV6-3
TGTGCCAGCAGTTACCGGGCAGGGCTTAATGAAAAACTGTTTTTT | CASSYRAGLNEKLFF | NA | 15 | NA | TRBJ1-4 | TRBV6-6
TGTGCCAGCAGCCTCTCGGGTCTAGCGGTGTACAATGAGCAGTTCTTC | CASSLSGLAVYNEQFF | NA | 16 | TRBD2 | TRBJ2-1 | TRBV7-2
TGTGCCAGCAGCGTGGACAGGGGAACAGATACGCAGTATTTT | CASSVDRGTDTQYF | NA | 14 | TRBD1 | TRBJ2-3 | TRBV5-8
TGTGCCAGCAGCTTCCAGGGTGCAACTAATGAAAAACTGTTTTTT | CASSFQGATNEKLFF | NA | 15 | NA | TRBJ1-4 | TRBV7-8
TGTGCCAGCAGTTTTGGGGGACTTGGCTACACCTTC | CASSFGGLGYTF | NA | 12 | NA | TRBJ1-2 | TRBV12-3/TRBV12-4
TGTGCCAGCAGTCCCGGCAGGGTGACCGGGGAGCTGTTTTTT | CASSPGRVTGELFF | NA | 14 | NA | TRBJ2-2 | TRBV28
TGTGCCAGCAGCCCGGGACAGGGGGTGTACGAGCAGTACTTC | CASSPGQGVYEQYF | NA | 14 | TRBD1 | TRBJ2-7 | TRBV7-9
TGTGCCAGCAGCGCGGGACTAGCGGGGAACAATGAGCAGTTCTTC | CASSAGLAGNNEQFF | NA | 15 | TRBD2 | TRBJ2-1 | TRBV5-6
TGTGCCATCAGTGACTATCAGGGTGGAAACACCATATATTTT | CAISDYQGGNTIYF | once | 14 | NA | TRBJ1-3 | TRBV10-3